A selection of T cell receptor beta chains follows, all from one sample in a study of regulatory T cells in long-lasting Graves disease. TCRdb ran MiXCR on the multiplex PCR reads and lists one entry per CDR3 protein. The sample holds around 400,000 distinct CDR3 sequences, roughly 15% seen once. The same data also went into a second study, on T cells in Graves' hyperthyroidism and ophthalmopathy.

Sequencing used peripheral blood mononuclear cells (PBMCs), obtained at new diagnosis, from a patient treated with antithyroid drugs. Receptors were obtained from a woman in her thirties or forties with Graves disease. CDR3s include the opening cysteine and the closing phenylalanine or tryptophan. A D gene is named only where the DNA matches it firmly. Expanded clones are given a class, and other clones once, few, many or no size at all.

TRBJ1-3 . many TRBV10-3 TGTGCCATCAGTGAATCTCAGGCCTCTGGAAACACCATATATTTT CAISESQASGNTIYF
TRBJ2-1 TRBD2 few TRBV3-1 TGTGCCAGCAGCCAAGATTTGGCTAGCGGGAGTTACAATGAGCAGTTCTTC CASSQDLASGSYNEQFF
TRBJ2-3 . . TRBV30 TGTGCCTGGGCTAGGGGCACAGATACGCAGTATTTT CAWARGTDTQYF
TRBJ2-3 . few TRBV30 TGTGCCTGGAGTGTAACCGGAACTAGCACAGATACGCAGTATTTT CAWSVTGTSTDTQYF
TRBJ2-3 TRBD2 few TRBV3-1 TGTGCCAGCAGCCGCCGCGCAAGACTAGCGGGAGGGCCGGTTAGGTTTGTCACAGATACGCAGTATTTT CASSRRARLAGGPVRFVTDTQYF
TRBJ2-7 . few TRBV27 TGTGCCAGCAGTTTATCATTTAGTATCCTCTACGAGCAGTACTTC CASSLSFSILYEQYF
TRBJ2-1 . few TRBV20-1 TGCAGTGCTACCAGCGGAGGGATGAATGAGCAGTTCTTC CSATSGGMNEQFF
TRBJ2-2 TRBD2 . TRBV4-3 TGCGCCAGCAGCCAAGGGGTGGTTAGCGGGAGGGGCACCGGGGAGCTGTTTTTT CASSQGVVSGRGTGELFF
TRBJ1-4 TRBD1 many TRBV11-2 TGTGCCAGCAGCCCGGTGAGGGGGCCAACTAATGAAAAACTGTTTTTT CASSPVRGPTNEKLFF
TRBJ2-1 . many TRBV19 TGTGCCAGTAGTATACCCCCCCTGAATGAGCAGTTCTTC CASSIPPLNEQFF
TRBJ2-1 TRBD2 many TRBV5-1 TGCGCCAGCAGCAGCGTGGGCGGGGGACTAGCAGCCTACAATGAGCAGTTCTTC CASSSVGGGLAAYNEQFF
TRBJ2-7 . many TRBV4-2 TGCGCCAGCAGCCAAGATTTAGCCTACGAGCAGTACTTC CASSQDLAYEQYF
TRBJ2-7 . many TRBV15 TGTGCCACCAGAAGAATAGAAGACTACGAGCAGTACTTC CATRRIEDYEQYF
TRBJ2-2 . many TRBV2 TGTGCCAGCCATAGCAGCCCGAACACCGGGGAGCTGTTTTTT CASHSSPNTGELFF
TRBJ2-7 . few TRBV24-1 TGTGCCACCAGTGATGGGCGAGGTAACGGTATCCACGAGCAGTACTTC CATSDGRGNGIHEQYF
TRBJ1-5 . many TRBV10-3 TGTGCCATCAGTGAGGCCAGCCAGGGCAATCAGCCCCAGCATTTT CAISEASQGNQPQHF
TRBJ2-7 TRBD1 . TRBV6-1 TGTGCCAGCAGTGAAGGGACAGGGGAGATCCACGAGCAGTACTTC CASSEGTGEIHEQYF
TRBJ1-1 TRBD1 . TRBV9 TGCGCCAGCAGCTATCAGGGGGCGAGGACTGAAGCTTTCTTT CASSYQGARTEAFF
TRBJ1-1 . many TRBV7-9 TGTGCCAGCAGCTCCCCGAGGGGATCGCTCGGGAGTAACACTGAAGCTTTCTTT CASSSPRGSLGSNTEAFF
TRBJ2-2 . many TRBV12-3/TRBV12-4 TGTGCCAGCAGTTTACGAGACACCGGGGAGCTGTTTTTT CASSLRDTGELFF
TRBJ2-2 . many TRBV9 TGTGCCAGCAGCGTAGGAGGTCCCAGCGCGGGCGGGGAGCTGTTTTTT CASSVGGPSAGGELFF
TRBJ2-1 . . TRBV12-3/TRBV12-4 TGTGCCAGCAGGGGACCTCGAAATTACAATGAGCAGTTCTTC CASRGPRNYNEQFF
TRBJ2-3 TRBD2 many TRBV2 TGTGCCAGCAGTGGAAGCGGGAGGAGCACAGATACGCAGTATTTT CASSGSGRSTDTQYF
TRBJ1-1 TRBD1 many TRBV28 TGTGCCAGCAGCCCCGGACAGGGTAAAAGGGTGAACACTGAAGCTTTCTTT CASSPGQGKRVNTEAFF
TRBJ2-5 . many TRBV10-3 TGTGCCATCAGAGCAGGGGTCCAAGAGACCCAGTACTTC CAIRAGVQETQYF
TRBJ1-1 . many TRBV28 TGTGCCAGCAGTTGGACAGTGAACACTGAAGCTTTCTTT CASSWTVNTEAFF
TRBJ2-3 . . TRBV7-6 TGTGCCAGCAGCTTAGCGGTCAGAACGACAGGTTTAGTTTCGGATACGCAGTATTTT CASSLAVRTTGLVSDTQYF
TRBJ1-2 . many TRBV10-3 TGTGCCATCAGTGAGTCTAAGGGAACGGGCACCTTC CAISESKGTGTF
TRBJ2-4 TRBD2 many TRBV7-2 TGTGCCAGCAGCGGCGAACTAGCGGGAAAAAACATTCAGTACTTC CASSGELAGKNIQYF
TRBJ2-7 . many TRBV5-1 TGCGCCAGCAGCTTGGTTTTGGGTGGGTACGAGCAGTACTTC CASSLVLGGYEQYF